This T cell receptor (beta chain) appears in the sequencing data of a study of memory CD4+ T cells and cytomegalovirus serostatus. For the study at large: Donors were healthy Belgian adults, 9 CMV seropositive and 24 seronegative.

Assay: immunoSEQ multiplex PCR; the TCRdb copy retains only in-frame clones and omits some. Of about 56,000 clones listed, about 70% are singletons. This clone was observed once. Single viable CD3+CD4+CD8-CD45RO+ cells were sorted as the memory CD4+ T cells. Serum IgG to CMV pp150, pp28, p38 and p52 defined serostatus. Germline V gene lookup returns CDR1 MNHNS and CDR2 SASEGT. Germline trimming cut 7 bases from V and 4 bases from J; bases unmatched to any gene: 8. CDR3 length: 14 amino acids. The sample comprised memory CD4+ T cells from blood. The chain combines TRBV6-1 with TRBJ2-5; TRBD1 matches 8 bases. The receptor comes from an adult in good health and CMV-seropositive. The CDR3 sequence is CASTMDRVRETQYF. The CDR3 nucleotides are TGTGCCAGCACCATGGACAGGGTACGAGAGACCCAGTACTTC.